Included here is one T cell receptor (beta chain) sequence, with context. This clonotype showed up just a few times. No cognate antigen has been identified for it. No qualities accompany the bases; no much larger clone lies one base away. From a lookup of the germline V gene (reference sequence), CDR1 and CDR2 are LNHNV and YYDKDF. From the cysteine up to the phenylalanine, the CDR3 has a length of 13 residues. The only DNA kept is the CDR3, 39 bases in frame from the first base. Between the V and J ends, shortened by 7 bases and 7 bases respectively, the junction contains 11 bases. Genomic DNA was used as template for profiling of TCR beta VDJ combinations and CDR3 sequences. An Illumina HiSeq 2000 was the platform used for TCR repertoire sequencing. On the study's bioinformatics: TRBV/TRBJ rearrangement plots, CDR3 size and DJ length profiles, and Simpson's diversity index were used to evaluate the repertoires. The immunodominant clone was defined as the most abundant DNA sequence in deep sequencing data. CDR3 amino acid sequences were checked for sharing across subjects and were also compared against the VDJdb database and published repertoires. TCRdb cleaned the public reads at Q25 with fastp, built clones with MiXCR and kept in-frame beta chains. Here each entry gathers all rows of one CDR3 protein and keeps the most common genes and DNA. TCRdb assigned the V and J calls; the authors' analysis was not used. The sample data list some 170,000 distinct CDR3 sequences, and around 50% of these were observed just once. The ten largest make up about 1% of the sample.

Flow cytometry had shown CD8+CD57+ cell expansion in the patients selected for sequencing. Severe acquired aplastic anemia was diagnosed in all patients according to International Study of Aplastic Anemia and Agranulocytosis and Camitta criteria. At the time blood was sampled, none of the patients had received any therapy. In this study, sorted CD4+ and CD8+ T cells from the blood of healthy subjects and of severe aplastic anemia patients had their TCR repertoires deep-sequenced. Patients were enrolled in the USA under clinicaltrials.gov protocols 00001620, 01623167, 00001397, 00071045, 00081523 and 00961064. Ficoll-Paque density gradient centrifugation was used to isolate peripheral blood mononuclear cells. Before DNA extraction, CD4+ and CD8+ T cells were sorted with FACS or magnetic beads. This sample is drawn from a study of CD8+CD57+ T cells in acquired aplastic anemia (dated by TCRdb to the late 2010s). A note on the overall study: DNA extracted from sorted CD4+ and CD8+ cells had a mean of roughly 3.4 ug, with a range of about 0.2 to 30 ug. CD8+CD57+ expansion was defined as a frequency above the mean frequency observed in healthy subjects. Study-wide findings and limitations: Patients and healthy controls showed no significant difference in CD8+ Simpson's diversity (P=0.060). Approximately 27 CD8+ CDR3 sequences were found in both patients and controls but appeared to be highly expressed in patients and within the immunodominant clones of the patients.

The source of this sequence is a human donor with aplastic anemia. Sequencing used sorted CD4+, CD8+, or CD8+CD57+ T cells (not recorded which) from PBMCs. The chain couples TRBV15 to TRBJ1-6, with TRBD1 perhaps the D gene, on 6 matching bases. The DNA sequence reads TGTGCCACCACGGGGGGCGTCAATTCACCCCTCCACTTT. Its protein is CATTGGVNSPLHF. Where the CDR3 stops, the reference TRBV15 and TRBJ1-6 genes take over; the full variable domain is DAMVIQNPRYQVTQFGKPVTLSCSQTLNHNVMYWYQQKSSQAPKLLFHYYDKDFNNEADTPDNFQSRRPNTSFCFLDIRSPGLGDTAMYLCATTGGVNSPLHFGNGTRLTVT.